This T cell receptor beta chain came from a study of blood T cell repertoires in COVID-19. Turning to the study itself: PBMCs, B-cell-depleted T cells, or T cells provided the cDNA or gDNA that made up the material.

The assay was immunoSEQ multiplex PCR, and TCRdb's table has in-frame clones only and misses some. The data contain 250,000 to 300,000 clones, roughly 90% of them singletons. With 6 bases clipped from V and 3 bases from J, the junction kept 6 bases outside the gene matches. This CDR3 has 16 amino acids. CDR1 is SGHDN and CDR2 is FVKESK in the germline V gene. The gene calls are TRBV14 and TRBJ2-1; 12 bases are shared with TRBD2. Sequenced: peripheral blood. This sequence was found in a man younger than 40 with active or convalescent COVID-19. DNA of the CDR3: TGTGCCAGCAGTCGGACTAGCGGGGTCCACTACAATGAGCAGTTCTTC. Translating gives CASSRTSGVHYNEQFF.